A selection of T cell receptor beta chains follows, all from one sample in a study of regulatory T cells in long-lasting Graves disease. MiXCR, applied by TCRdb to the multiplex PCR reads, yields one record per CDR3 protein. The sample has about 460,000 distinct CDR3 sequences; about 20% are singletons. The sample was peripheral blood mononuclear cells (PBMCs), taken when the disease was refractory, from a patient treated with antithyroid drugs. The receptors were sampled from a female donor with Graves disease. The conserved cysteine and the conserved F or W are not part of the CDR3 here. Each record gives: D gene, V gene, J gene, CDR3 protein. D genes are given only for firm matches.

-	TRBV5-1	TRBJ2-7	ASSPDGFSSYEQY
-	TRBV4-1	TRBJ2-7	ASSQEDGPYEQY
-	TRBV7-8	TRBJ2-5	ASSLVGLASETQY
-	TRBV12-3/TRBV12-4	TRBJ2-3	ASTLSGGDTQY
TRBD1	TRBV15	TRBJ2-2	ATSSPGQGLSGELF
TRBD1	TRBV7-2	TRBJ1-2	ASSTTGELDGYT
-	TRBV30	TRBJ2-2	AWSKQGPGTGELF
-	TRBV11-2	TRBJ2-3	ASSATSPEPDTQY
-	TRBV28	TRBJ2-2	ASSLATGELF
-	TRBV14	TRBJ2-7	ASSPGTPHEQY
TRBD1	TRBV24-1	TRBJ2-5	ATSAGQGEGSPPETQY
-	TRBV4-2	TRBJ1-1	ASSQVGNRGAF
-	TRBV6-1	TRBJ1-1	ASSRPPGRGTEAF
-	TRBV20-1	TRBJ2-7	SAPYGGTYEQY
-	TRBV12-3/TRBV12-4	TRBJ1-3	ASNPQGAGGNTIY
TRBD2	TRBV20-1	TRBJ2-5	SASGWTSGRVGQETQY
TRBD1	TRBV5-5	TRBJ2-5	ASSNRQGAQETQY
-	TRBV5-1	TRBJ2-5	ASSLGLGGETQY
-	TRBV30	TRBJ1-3	AWNGGRSGNTIY
-	TRBV20-1	TRBJ2-5	SARERRGLEETQY
-	TRBV12-3/TRBV12-4	TRBJ2-7	ASSLGAAEDEQY
TRBD2	TRBV7-2	TRBJ2-4	ASSPGLAGGIAKNIQY
TRBD1	TRBV7-2	TRBJ1-2	ASSLARDRVGNYGYT
-	TRBV12-3/TRBV12-4	TRBJ2-2	ASSFGSGELF
-	TRBV12-3/TRBV12-4	TRBJ1-1	ASTQDISNTEAF
-	TRBV7-9	TRBJ2-7	ASRGDTDSYEQY
-	TRBV2	TRBJ1-4	ASSWTVPTNEKLF
TRBD1	TRBV5-1	TRBJ2-7	ASSPGTGNEQY
-	TRBV18	TRBJ1-1	ASSITNTEAF
-	TRBV7-2	TRBJ2-7	ASSLAVGRATYEQY
-	TRBV4-3	TRBJ2-5	ASSQDRLKLLSGETQY
TRBD1	TRBV5-1	TRBJ1-4	ASSSLPKGQAINEKLF